This is a list of T cell receptor beta chains from one sample in a study of T cell responses to AZD1222 COVID-19 vaccine. TCRdb keeps only in-frame clones here, not all; method: immunoSEQ multiplex PCR. The data contain around 120,000 clones, approximately 90% of them singletons. Sequencing used peripheral blood, obtained on day 0 of AZD1222 vaccination. The receptors were sampled from an adult in good health. Each CDR3 is given with its conserved first and last residue. Each record gives: clone size, V gene, J gene, D gene, CDR3 protein, CDR3 DNA. The D gene is left open where the match is weak. Clone sizes are given selectively: once, few, many, or a class where the clone is expanded.

size: .; V: TRBV20-1; J: TRBJ1-5; D: .; CDR3: CSASRPGRSYSYNQPQHF; DNA: TGCAGTGCTAGTCGACCGGGACGGAGTTATAGCTACAATCAGCCCCAGCATTTT
size: .; V: TRBV3-1/TRBV3-2; J: TRBJ2-5; D: TRBD1; CDR3: CASSQTAGGGETQYF; DNA: TGTGCCAGCAGCCAAACAGCAGGGGGCGGGGAGACCCAGTACTTC
size: once; V: TRBV27; J: TRBJ1-4; D: TRBD1; CDR3: CASSSDRVREKLFF; DNA: TGTGCCAGCAGCTCGGACAGGGTCCGTGAAAAACTGTTTTTT
size: .; V: TRBV30; J: TRBJ1-3; D: .; CDR3: CAWSAGASPGNTIYF; DNA: TGTGCCTGGAGTGCGGGGGCCTCTCCCGGAAACACCATATATTTT
size: .; V: TRBV2; J: TRBJ2-1; D: .; CDR3: CASTKSGGGLYNEQFF; DNA: TGTGCCAGCACCAAATCGGGAGGGGGCCTATACAATGAGCAGTTCTTC
size: .; V: TRBV13; J: TRBJ2-5; D: TRBD2; CDR3: CASSSQLAGGQETQYF; DNA: TGTGCCAGCAGTTCTCAACTAGCGGGGGGGCAGGAGACCCAGTACTTC
size: .; V: TRBV7-2; J: TRBJ2-7; D: TRBD2; CDR3: CASSLEGLAGGWYEQYF; DNA: TGTGCCAGCAGCTTAGAGGGGCTAGCGGGAGGGTGGTACGAGCAGTACTTC
size: few; V: TRBV9; J: TRBJ2-3; D: .; CDR3: CASSVHRRSTDTQYF; DNA: TGTGCCAGCAGCGTGCATAGGCGTAGCACAGATACGCAGTATTTT
size: .; V: TRBV27; J: TRBJ2-7; D: TRBD2; CDR3: CASSSGLYYEQYF; DNA: TGTGCCAGCAGTTCGGGACTATACTACGAGCAGTACTTC
size: .; V: TRBV4-3; J: TRBJ2-2; D: TRBD2; CDR3: CASSQVAGGFTGELFF; DNA: TGCGCCAGCAGCCAGGTAGCGGGAGGCTTCACCGGGGAGCTGTTTTTT
size: .; V: TRBV7-8; J: TRBJ2-1; D: .; CDR3: CASRGGEWKNYNEQFF; DNA: TGTGCCAGCAGGGGCGGGGAATGGAAAAACTACAATGAGCAGTTCTTC
size: .; V: TRBV27; J: TRBJ1-5; D: .; CDR3: CASSLSGEIRPQHF; DNA: TGTGCCAGCAGTTTATCGGGGGAGATCAGGCCCCAGCATTTT
size: .; V: TRBV28; J: TRBJ1-2; D: TRBD1; CDR3: CASSSLGTGGPYGYTF; DNA: TGTGCCAGCAGTTCTCTTGGGACAGGGGGCCCGTATGGCTACACCTTC
size: .; V: TRBV5-8; J: TRBJ2-4; D: .; CDR3: CASSLLTDSNIQYF; DNA: TGTGCCAGCAGCTTATTGACAGATTCAAACATTCAGTACTTC
size: .; V: TRBV5-8; J: TRBJ1-1; D: .; CDR3: CASSLVQGSMRNTEAFF; DNA: TGTGCCAGCAGCTTGGTTCAGGGGAGCATGAGGAACACTGAAGCTTTCTTT
size: .; V: TRBV4-1; J: TRBJ1-1; D: .; CDR3: CASSQTGSAFF; DNA: TGCGCCAGCAGCCAAACAGGTTCAGCTTTCTTT
size: .; V: TRBV7-2; J: TRBJ2-3; D: .; CDR3: CASSSLAATDTQYF; DNA: TGTGCCAGCAGCTCGCTAGCTGCCACAGATACGCAGTATTTT
size: .; V: TRBV6-5; J: TRBJ1-2; D: .; CDR3: CASSYSIDEGGGYTF; DNA: TGTGCCAGCAGTTACTCGATAGATGAGGGAGGCGGCTACACCTTC
size: .; V: TRBV19; J: TRBJ2-3; D: TRBD1; CDR3: CASSFGSGGAVDTQYF; DNA: TGTGCCAGTAGTTTCGGTTCAGGGGGCGCGGTAGATACGCAGTATTTT
size: .; V: TRBV5-1; J: TRBJ2-3; D: TRBD1; CDR3: CASSVTGTGLPDTQYF; DNA: TGCGCCAGCAGCGTCACCGGGACAGGGTTACCAGATACGCAGTATTTT
size: .; V: TRBV7-9; J: TRBJ2-1; D: .; CDR3: CASSLGGYEQFF; DNA: TGTGCCAGCAGCTTAGGGGGCTATGAGCAGTTCTTC
size: once; V: TRBV2; J: TRBJ2-2; D: .; CDR3: CAGLNPGQTTGELFF; DNA: TGTGCCGGTTTAAATCCGGGCCAGACCACCGGGGAGCTGTTTTTT
size: .; V: TRBV7-2; J: TRBJ2-5; D: TRBD1; CDR3: CASSFRPLTTGAFQETQYF; DNA: TGTGCCAGCAGCTTTCGTCCTTTAACGACAGGGGCCTTCCAAGAGACCCAGTACTTC
size: .; V: TRBV4-3; J: TRBJ1-5; D: .; CDR3: CASSQDLAGGGQPQHF; DNA: TGCGCCAGCAGCCAAGACCTGGCCGGGGGCGGTCAGCCCCAGCATTTT
size: .; V: TRBV7-2; J: TRBJ1-3; D: .; CDR3: CASSFEHREPGNTIYF; DNA: TGTGCCAGCAGCTTTGAACACAGGGAACCTGGAAACACCATATATTTT
size: few; V: TRBV11-2; J: TRBJ2-6; D: .; CDR3: CASSAHHSGANVLTF; DNA: TGTGCCAGCAGCGCCCACCACTCTGGGGCCAACGTCCTGACTTTC
size: .; V: TRBV15; J: TRBJ1-2; D: TRBD1; CDR3: CATSSRGTGNYGYTF; DNA: TGTGCCACCAGCAGCCGGGGGACAGGGAACTATGGCTACACCTTC